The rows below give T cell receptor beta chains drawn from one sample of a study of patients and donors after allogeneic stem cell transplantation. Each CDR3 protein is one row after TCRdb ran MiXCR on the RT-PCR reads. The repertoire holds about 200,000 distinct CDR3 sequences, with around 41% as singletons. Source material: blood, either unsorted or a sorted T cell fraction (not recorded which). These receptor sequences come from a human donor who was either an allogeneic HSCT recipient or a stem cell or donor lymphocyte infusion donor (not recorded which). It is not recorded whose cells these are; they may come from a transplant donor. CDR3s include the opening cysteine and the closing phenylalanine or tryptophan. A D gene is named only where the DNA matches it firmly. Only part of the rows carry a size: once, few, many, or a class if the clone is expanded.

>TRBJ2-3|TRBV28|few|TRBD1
TGTGCCAGCAGTTCAGACCGGGACAGGCCGACAGATACGCAGTATTTT
CASSSDRDRPTDTQYF
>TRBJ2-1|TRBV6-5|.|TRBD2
TGTGCCAGCAGTTACTCGGCGGGAGGGTTTTTGAATGAGCAGTTCTTC
CASSYSAGGFLNEQFF
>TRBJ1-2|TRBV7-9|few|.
TGTGCCAGCAGCTTTGGAAGTATAGATCATAACTATGGCTACACCTTC
CASSFGSIDHNYGYTF
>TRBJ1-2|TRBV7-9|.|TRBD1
TGTGCCAGCAGCTTAGCCCAGGGGGCGGTCTATGGCTACACCTTC
CASSLAQGAVYGYTF
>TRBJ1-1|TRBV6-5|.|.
TGTGCCAGCAGTTACGGAGGGAGGGGCCCGGGAGCTGAAGCTTTCTTT
CASSYGGRGPGAEAFF
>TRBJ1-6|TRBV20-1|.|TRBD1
TGCAGTGCCAAACCTGGGGACAGAGATAATTCACCCCTCCACTTT
CSAKPGDRDNSPLHF
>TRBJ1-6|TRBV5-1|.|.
TGCGCCAGCAGCTTGGTAAATGGTTCACCCCTCCACTTT
CASSLVNGSPLHF
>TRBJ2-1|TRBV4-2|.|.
TGTGCCAGCAGCCAAGATTGGAGACTAGGCAATGAGCAGTTCTTC
CASSQDWRLGNEQFF
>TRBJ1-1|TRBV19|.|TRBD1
TGTGCCAGCACTAAGCGGGACAGGGGGTTTGGCACTGAAGCTTTCTTT
CASTKRDRGFGTEAFF
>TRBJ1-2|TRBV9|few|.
TGTGCCAGCAGCGCCCCTCCCGCTTGGGGTTATGGCTACACCTTC
CASSAPPAWGYGYTF
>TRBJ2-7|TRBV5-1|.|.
TGCGCCAGCAGCTTGGAAGGCCCTACCTCCTACGAGCAGTACTTC
CASSLEGPTSYEQYF
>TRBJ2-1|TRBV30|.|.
TGTGCCTGGAGTTTTCCGGGTGTCTCCTACAATGAGCAGTTCTTC
CAWSFPGVSYNEQFF
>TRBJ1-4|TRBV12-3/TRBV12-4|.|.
TGTGCCAGCACCGGCGCAGGGTTGTCGGATGAAAAACTGTTTTTT
CASTGAGLSDEKLFF
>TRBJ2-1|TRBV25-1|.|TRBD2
TGTGCCAGCGGCGGTCGACTAGCGGGAGAGCCCTACAATGAGCAGTTCTTC
CASGGRLAGEPYNEQFF
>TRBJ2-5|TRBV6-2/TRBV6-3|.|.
TGTGCCAGCAGTTCAGGAGTTCAAGAGACCCAGTACTTC
CASSSGVQETQYF
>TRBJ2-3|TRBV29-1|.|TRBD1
TGCAGCGGCCGGGACAGCAGCACAGATACGCAGTATTTT
CSGRDSSTDTQYF
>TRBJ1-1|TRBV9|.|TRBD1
TGTGCCAGCAACGGAGCAGGGGGAAACACTGAAGCTTTCTTT
CASNGAGGNTEAFF
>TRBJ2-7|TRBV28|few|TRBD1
TGTGCCAGCAGTCCCAGGACAGGTACCTACGAGCAGTACTTC
CASSPRTGTYEQYF
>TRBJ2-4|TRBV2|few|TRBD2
TGTGCCAGCATCGCCGGGAGGGCCTCCAACATTCAGTACTTC
CASIAGRASNIQYF
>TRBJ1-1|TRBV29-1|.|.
TGCAGCGTTCATTCGGGACAGAACACTGAAGCTTTCTTT
CSVHSGQNTEAFF
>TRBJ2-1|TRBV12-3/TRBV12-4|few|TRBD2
TGTGCCAGCAGTCTTAGCGGGAGGAGGGTCTACAATGAGCAGTTCTTC
CASSLSGRRVYNEQFF
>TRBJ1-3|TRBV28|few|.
TGTGCCAGCACCGGGGGCCTCGGCTCTGGAAACACCATATATTTT
CASTGGLGSGNTIYF
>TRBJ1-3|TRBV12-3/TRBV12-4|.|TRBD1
TGTGCCAGCAGGACGACAGGGGACTTCTCTGGAAACACCATATATTTT
CASRTTGDFSGNTIYF
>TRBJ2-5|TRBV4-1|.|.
TGCGCCAGCAGCAGCCAGGACGTTGAAGAGACCCAGTACTTC
CASSSQDVEETQYF
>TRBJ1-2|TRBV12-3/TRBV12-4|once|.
TGTGCCAGCAGTTTTGGTCCGGATGGGTATGGCTACACCTTC
CASSFGPDGYGYTF
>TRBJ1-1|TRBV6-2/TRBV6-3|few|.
TGTGCCAGCAGTTACAGGCGGGACACTGAAGCTTTCTTT
CASSYRRDTEAFF
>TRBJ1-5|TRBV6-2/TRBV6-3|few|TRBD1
TGTGCCAGCAGTTCCATCCCCTCCGGGACAGGGATTAATAGCAATCAGCCCCAGCATTTT
CASSSIPSGTGINSNQPQHF
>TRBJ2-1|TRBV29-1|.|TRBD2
TGCAGCGTTGTAACGGCGGGAGGGCCCTACAATGAGCAGTTCTTC
CSVVTAGGPYNEQFF
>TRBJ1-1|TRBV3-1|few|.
TGTGCCAGCAGCCGGAGCCCCGGACCCGGGGGCACTGAAGCTTTCTTT
CASSRSPGPGGTEAFF
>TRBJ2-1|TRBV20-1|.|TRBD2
TGCAGTGCTTTCCTCAGCGGGAGGGCCGGTGAGCAGTTCTTC
CSAFLSGRAGEQFF
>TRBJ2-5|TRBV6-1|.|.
TGTGCCAGCAGGACGGGGAGCGAGACCCAGTACTTC
CASRTGSETQYF